Described below is a single T cell receptor beta chain sequence and its context. It was with random hexamers that roughly 0.45 to 1 ug RNA was reverse transcribed. One entry per CDR3 protein, called by TCRdb with MiXCR from the immunoSEQ multiplex PCR reads. Of fewer than 150,000 distinct CDR3 sequences in the sample, 90% to 95% were seen once. The source of the sample is a study of CD8 T cells in Susac syndrome. V shed 5 bases and J shed 7 bases, with 5 bases lying between them. The length of the CDR3 is 11 residues. What was sequenced was CD4+ T cells from PBMCs. The TCR comes from a human donor in good health. J is TRBJ2-2 and V is TRBV12-3 or TRBV12-4, with D unclear. CDR3 region: CASSPLGELFF. The CDR3 DNA follows: TGTGCCAGCAGTCCCCTCGGGGAGCTGTTTTTT.